This paragraph covers one TCR beta chain sequence. Its specificity is unknown. V shed 1 base, J shed 4 bases, and the junction held 6 bases outside the gene matches. Per germline, CDR1 LNHDA and CDR2 SQIVND (reference sequence). This CDR3 comprises 15 residues. Method: immunoSEQ multiplex PCR; TCRdb's copy keeps in-frame clones and lacks some. Here the sample spans about 2.4 million clones, 93% being singletons. This sample was included in a study of shared clonotypes between healthy human individuals. The study, taken as a whole, reports: Relative to clonotypes present in all four donors, those not shared had lower generation probabilities.

The genes are TRBV19 and TRBJ1-1; 7 nucleotides line up with TRBD1. This sequence was found in a man aged 18 to 29 in good health. Some clones in this sample may be carry-over from other donors' samples. Sequenced: naive CD4+ T cells from PBMCs. Subset indicated: CD45RA+ positively selected. CDR3: CASSIAHRGSTEAFF. CDR3 nucleotides: TGTGCCAGTAGTATAGCCCACAGGGGTAGCACTGAAGCTTTCTTT.